The sequence of this TCR beta chain was determined in a study of CD8+ T cells in alopecia areata. Isolation of CD4+ and CD8+ T cells from PBMCs was achieved by sorting. This clone has just a few counts. Its antigen is not known. The sample holds other DNA sequences that translate to the same CDR3. General study findings and limits: Among patients, TCR sharing was less clear than in mice, a difference possibly due in part to HLA diversity in the patient population. Researchers report lesional scalp, most notably alopecia totalis/universalis, outstripped normal scalp in clonality.

cDNA serving as the sequencing template came from extracted, reverse transcribed RNA. Here immunoSEQ multiplex PCR was the method, and the copy in TCRdb shows in-frame clones only, minus some. The repertoire holds 93,000 or so clones, 55% seen once, with 7.5% to 9% in the top ten. This clonotype was sampled from a human donor in good health. The sequenced material came from CD4+ T cells sorted from blood.

CDR3: CASSPTGNYGYTF. In nucleotides, the CDR3 is TGTGCCAGCAGTCCGACAGGGAACTATGGCTACACCTTC. The V and J genes are TRBV6-5 and TRBJ1-2; 7 bases are shared with TRBD1. Germline assignment: CDR1 MNHEY and CDR2 SVGAGI. Trimming cost V 5 bases and J 2 bases; bases outside gene matches: 2. The CDR3 is 13 residues long.